Shown below are 19 T cell receptor beta chains from a single sample sequenced in a study of tumor and adjacent non-tumor tissue in lung cancer. This sample's RNA came from whole unsorted tissue. TCRbeta libraries were built with three rounds of nested PCR, modified from ARM-PCR. TCRdb recomputed calls from the multiplex PCR reads with MiXCR, one row per CDR3 protein. Among about 110,000 distinct CDR3 sequences listed, over 75% were seen once. Sequenced sample: lung tumor tissue. The receptors shown here come from a man between 65 and 85 years old with non-small cell lung cancer.

Regarding this clonotype: Just one base apart from a much larger clone, this may be a read error. V is TRBV20-1 and J is TRBJ1-1, with 8 bases aligning to TRBD1. There are 12 residues in the CDR3. V trimming: 3 bases; J trimming: 11 bases; junction bases outside the gene matches: 8. CDR1 DFQATT and CDR2 SNEGSKA come from the germline V gene (reference sequence). CDR3 loop: CSASGAGGLAFF. CDR3 nucleotide sequence: TGCAGTGCTAGTGGGGCAGGGGGCCTGGCTTTCTTT.

Regarding this clonotype: Since no conserved phenylalanine or tryptophan closes the CDR3, a read error is the likely cause. The chain joins TRBV12-3 or TRBV12-4 to TRBJ2-5; a weak D match, TRBD1 (6 bases). The CDR3 has 14 residues. CDR3 nucleotide sequence: TGCGCCAGCAGTTTTAGGGACATACAAGAGACCCAGTACCTC. Translating gives CASSFRDIQETQYL.

The chain uses TRBV9 and TRBJ2-3; D perhaps matches TRBD1 (5 bases). V was pared by 3 bases and J by 5 bases, with 13 bases between. The CDR3 contains 14 residues. In germline, CDR1 is SGDLS, CDR2 YYNGEE. The CDR3 DNA reads as TGTGCCAGCAGCGAGACAGTGGTTGAAGATACGCAGTATTTT. Translation gives CASSETVVEDTQYF.

With regard to this clonotype: One junction end does not reproduce the germline sequence, and a read error may be involved. V is TRBV28 and J is TRBJ2-7; D may be TRBD1 or TRBD2 (6 bases each). The CDR3 totals 14 residues. Germline V gene lookup returns CDR1 MDHEN and CDR2 SYDVKM. CDR3 in amino acids: CASSPMTGAYEQCF. The CDR3 nucleotides read TGTGCCAGCAGTCCCATGACGGGGGCCTACGAGCAGTGCTTC. Drawing the rest from reference TRBV28 and TRBJ2-7, the complete variable domain is DVKVTQSSRYLVKRTGEKVFLECVQDMDHENMFWYRQDPGLGLRLIYFSYDVKMKEKGDIPEGYSVSREKKERFSLILESASTNQTSMYLCASSPMTGAYEQCFGPGTRLTVT.

Concerning this clonotype itself: Mismatch with germline at one junction end may stem from a read error. The chain combines TRBV5-5 with TRBJ1-3; TRBD1 aligns across 11 bases. CDR3 length: 17 amino acids. Looked up from germline, CDR1 is SGHKS and CDR2 is YYEKEE (reference sequence). CDR3 loop: CVSSTWTGGAAGNTIYF. In nucleotides, the CDR3 is TGTGTCAGCAGTACCTGGACAGGGGGCGCGGCGGGAAACACCATATATTTT.

About this clonotype itself: Germline and junction disagree at one end, which may indicate a read error. The chain employs TRBV11-3 and TRBJ1-4, with unresolved D. Germline CDR1 reads SGHNT; CDR2 reads YENEEA. This CDR3 has 14 amino acids. In nucleotides, the CDR3 is TGTGCCAGCAGTAGGAAAGTATCTGGTGAAGAACTGTTTTTT. This gives the protein CASSRKVSGEELFF.

This clonotype was seen a single time. An end of the junction differs from the germline gene, which may be a read error. CDR3 in amino acids: CASSFANSRNTEPLF. In DNA form, the CDR3 reads TGTGCCAGCAGCTTCGCCAATTCAAGGAACACTGAACCTCTATTT. The rearrangement links TRBV11-2 to TRBJ1-1; D gene ambiguous. Germline V gene sequence: CDR1 SGHAT, CDR2 FQNNGV. The CDR3 runs to 15 residues.

Concerning this clonotype itself: The conserved final phenylalanine or tryptophan is absent from the CDR3, which likely points to a read error. The chain couples TRBV5-5 to TRBJ1-1; D ambiguous. Germline lookup yields CDR1 SGHKS and CDR2 YYEKEE (reference sequence). The CDR3 runs 16 residues. Trimming took off 9 bases at V and 5 bases at J, with 26 bases between the two ends. The CDR3 reads CANPLIPPGGFTEAFL. The CDR3 DNA sequence: TGTGCCAACCCACTAATTCCCCCAGGAGGGTTTACTGAAGCTTTCCTG.

On this clonotype: At one of its ends the junction is not consistent with the germline gene, which may arise from a read error. This chain uses TRBV4-3 with TRBJ2-1; D call uncertain. This CDR3 is built from 15 residues. Germline V gives CDR1 LGHNA, CDR2 YSLEER. The chain's CDR3 is CASSQVATLRDELFF. CDR3 nucleotide sequence: TGCGCCAGCAGCCAAGTTGCTACCCTTAGGGATGAGCTGTTCTTC.

The rearrangement links TRBV5-5 to TRBJ1-5, with D possibly matching TRBD1 (5 bases). Germline values: CDR1 SGHKS, CDR2 YYEKEE (reference sequence). V was clipped by 4 bases and J by 4 bases, with 12 bases between them. The length of the CDR3 is 14 residues. The CDR3 protein is CASSRSGGNQPQHF. The CDR3 DNA reads TGTGCCAGCAGCCGGAGCGGGGGGAATCAGCCCCAGCATTTT.

A word on this clonotype: Given the absence of the conserved phenylalanine or tryptophan at the CDR3 end, a read error is likely. The J gene is TRBJ2-3, the V gene TRBV6-5; 13 bases fit TRBD2. V dropped 5 bases and J dropped 5; count of bases not matched to a gene: 7. Looked up from germline, CDR1 is MNHEY and CDR2 is SVGAGI. The CDR3 has 16 residues. The CDR3 bases are TGTGCCAGCAGTGACGCGGGACTAGCGGGACGAGATACGCAGTATATT. This sequence encodes CASSDAGLAGRDTQYI.

In the case of this clonotype: The junction shows a germline mismatch at one end, possibly a read error. V usage is TRBV4-2 and J usage is TRBJ2-1; D is perhaps TRBD2 (5 bases). The CDR3 is 14 residues long. Germline CDR1 is LGHNA and CDR2 is YNFKEQ. In DNA, the CDR3 is TGTGCCAGCAACCAAGTTAATCGGGGTAATGAGCAGTTCTTC. Protein: CASNQVNRGNEQFF.

This clonotype appeared once. This CDR3 is CSVGTEQGTQYF. CDR3 DNA sequence: TGCAGCGTTGGGACAGAACAGGGGACCCAGTACTTC. This chain joins TRBV29-1 and TRBJ2-5, with D perhaps TRBD1 (6 bases). Trimming shortened V by 4 bases and J by 7 bases, and 13 bases separated the two germline ends. Germline V gene sequence: CDR1 SQVTM, CDR2 ANQGSEA. The CDR3 covers 12 residues.

As for this clonotype: A read error is likely, as this CDR3 ends without the conserved phenylalanine or tryptophan. As DNA, the CDR3 is TGCTGCGTCTTCGGACACGGAACTAAAACTGAAGCTTTCATT. Translation: CCVFGHGTKTEAFI. V usage is TRBV29-1 and J usage is TRBJ1-1, with D tentatively TRBD1 (5 bases). Germline CDR1 reads SQVTM; CDR2 reads ANQGSEA. The CDR3 is made up of 14 amino acids.

The chain combines TRBV28 with TRBJ2-3; 9 bases fit TRBD1. V trimming: 7 bases; J trimming: 0 bases; junction bases outside the gene matches: 8. Germline V CDR1 and CDR2: MDHEN, SYDVKM. This CDR3 is built from 16 residues. The CDR3 loop is CASTSWDRDSTDTQYF. The DNA for the CDR3 is TGTGCCAGCACTTCGTGGGACAGGGATAGCACAGATACGCAGTATTTT.

There are many counts of this clonotype. The V call is TRBV29-1, the J call TRBJ2-1; TRBD2 matches 13 bases. The germline V gene has CDR1 SQVTM and CDR2 ANQGSEA. Unmatched junction bases numbered 3, after V lost 4 bases and J lost 6 bases. The CDR3 length is 14 residues. Here the CDR3 reads CSVGLAGGPNEQFF. DNA of the CDR3: TGCAGCGTTGGACTAGCGGGAGGTCCCAATGAGCAGTTCTTC.

Concerning this clonotype itself: Because the CDR3 is missing its conserved closing phenylalanine or tryptophan, this is likely a read error. V and J are TRBV5-6 and TRBJ1-6, with D hard to call. Trimming took off 4 bases at V and 7 bases at J, with 15 bases between the two ends. The CDR3 loop spans 15 amino acids. Looked up from germline, CDR1 is SGHDT and CDR2 is YYEEEE. The CDR3 nucleotides read TGTGCCAGCAGCCTGAAATGGGCGGGAAATTCACCCCTCCACGCG. It is translated as CASSLKWAGNSPLHA.

J is TRBJ2-4 and V is TRBV11-2; maybe TRBD2 (5 bases). CDR1 is SGHAT and CDR2 is FQNNGV in the germline V gene. The CDR3 has 14 amino acids. CDR3 bases: TGTGTTAGCAGCTCAATGGGTGCACTAGACATTCAGTACTTC. Its protein product is CVSSSMGALDIQYF.

On this clonotype: The junction shows a germline mismatch at one end, possibly a read error. V and J are TRBV11-2 and TRBJ2-6; possibly TRBD1 for D (5 bases). CDR3 length: 13 amino acids. Germline CDR1 is SGHAT and CDR2 is FQNNGV. CDR3 coding DNA: TGTGCCAGCAGCGCGGTAGGGGCCAACGTCCTGAGTTTC. Translated, it gives CASSAVGANVLSF.